What follows describes a single T cell receptor beta chain. Germline V gives CDR1 MDHEN, CDR2 SYDVKM. The V end was cut by 5 bases, the J end by 3 bases, with 10 bases between. The CDR3 spans 13 residues. TCRdb processed the RACE reads anew with MiXCR; each CDR3 protein has one entry. This repertoire shows 150,000 to 200,000 distinct CDR3 sequences, more than 14% found once; its top ten account for about 1.7%. Described time point: patch test 1, 2 weeks after DPC sensitization. Treatment indicated: therapeutic diphenylcyclopropenone sensitization with weekly scalp DPC. This sample was taken from a study of human T cells and chemical hapten exposure.

Sample: whole blood, taken in connection with sensitization to the hapten diphenylcyclopropenone (DPC). V usage is TRBV28 and J usage is TRBJ1-2, with D possibly matching TRBD1 (6 bases). This TCR was recovered from a woman aged 25 to 39 with alopecia areata. Some clones in this sample may be carry-over from other donors' samples. CDR3 DNA: TGTGCCAGCAGTCGGGACATGGACTATGGCTACACCTTC. Translation: CASSRDMDYGYTF.